Below are 10 T cell receptor beta chains sequenced from a single sample in a study of cytomegalovirus exposure and HLA in healthy donors. With 60 Vbeta and 13 Jbeta primers, the PCR was carried out. Data came from immunoSEQ multiplex PCR; TCRdb stores just in-frame clones and leaves some out. Of 45,000 to 65,000 clones listed, 60% to 80% are singletons. Sequenced: PBMCs. Receptors originate from a woman aged 40 to 50 in good health and CMV-seropositive.

The chain combines TRBV18 with TRBJ2-7; D perhaps matches TRBD2 (5 bases). The CDR3 contains 13 residues. Trimming removed 4 bases from V and 6 bases from J, with 13 bases in between. From germline, CDR1 is KGHSH and CDR2 LQKENI. CDR3 in DNA: TGTGCCAGCTCACGGCAGTCCCTAGCCGAGCAGTACTTC. The encoded protein is CASSRQSLAEQYF. Drawing the rest from reference TRBV18 and TRBJ2-7, the complete variable domain is NAGVMQNPRHLVRRRGQEARLRCSPMKGHSHVYWYRQLPEEGLKFMVYLQKENIIDESGMPKERFSAEFPKEGPSILRIQQVVRGDSAAYFCASSRQSLAEQYFGPGTRLTVT.

This chain connects TRBV30 to TRBJ1-1; D is unresolved. V lost 2 bases and J lost 2, with 9 bases in between. CDR1 and CDR2 from the germline V gene are GTSNPN and SVGIG (reference sequence). The CDR3 consists of 13 residues. The CDR3 loop is CAWSFSENTEAFF. The CDR3 DNA reads TGTGCCTGGAGTTTCTCAGAAAACACTGAAGCTTTCTTT.

The chain uses TRBV5-4 and TRBJ1-2; D unresolved. CDR3 length: 13 amino acids. V lost 5 bases and J 4 bases, leaving 12 bases between the germline ends. CDR1 is SGHNT, CDR2 YYREEE, per germline (reference sequence). The CDR3 sequence is CASSTREGYGYTF. The DNA of the CDR3 is TGTGCCAGCAGTACCCGAGAGGGCTATGGCTACACCTTC. The variable domain in full, completed from reference TRBV5-4 and TRBJ1-2, reads ETGVTQSPTHLIKTRGQQVTLRCSSQSGHNTVSWYQQALGQGPQFIFQYYREEENGRGNFPPRFSGLQFPNYSSELNVNALELDDSALYLCASSTREGYGYTFGSGTRLTVV.

This clone showed up just a few times. This chain links TRBV18 with TRBJ2-7, with D tentatively TRBD2 (5 bases). The CDR3 covers 14 residues. Trimming shortened V by 2 bases and J by 2 bases, and 10 bases separated the two germline ends. Per the germline V gene, CDR1 is KGHSH and CDR2 is LQKENI. The CDR3 loop reads CASSPVLGAYEQYF. Written as DNA, the CDR3 is TGTGCCAGCTCACCAGTACTGGGAGCCTACGAGCAGTACTTC. The full variable domain, with the rest looked up from reference TRBV18 and TRBJ2-7, is NAGVMQNPRHLVRRRGQEARLRCSPMKGHSHVYWYRQLPEEGLKFMVYLQKENIIDESGMPKERFSAEFPKEGPSILRIQQVVRGDSAAYFCASSPVLGAYEQYFGPGTRLTVT.

V and J are TRBV9 and TRBJ2-3; 9 positions match TRBD1. V lost 0 bases to trimming and J lost 4 bases; unmatched junction nucleotides: 9. Germline loops: CDR1 SGDLS, CDR2 YYNGEE. This CDR3 has 17 residues. For the CDR3, the DNA is TGTGCCAGCAGCGTAGAGGTTGGGACAGGGATAGCAGATACGCAGTATTTT. Translating gives CASSVEVGTGIADTQYF.

The CDR3 here is CASPRGTGSDTNEKLFF. In DNA form, the CDR3 reads TGTGCCAGCCCTAGGGGGACAGGGTCGGACACTAATGAAAAACTGTTTTTT. V is TRBV28 and J is TRBJ1-4; 9 nucleotides align to TRBD1. Germline V gives CDR1 MDHEN, CDR2 SYDVKM. CDR3 length equals 17 residues. V dropped 8 bases and J dropped 2; count of bases not matched to a gene: 12. The variable domain in full, with the rest retrieved from reference TRBV28 and TRBJ1-4, is DVKVTQSSRYLVKRTGEKVFLECVQDMDHENMFWYRQDPGLGLRLIYFSYDVKMKEKGDIPEGYSVSREKKERFSLILESASTNQTSMYLCASPRGTGSDTNEKLFFGSGTQLSVL.

This chain connects TRBV19 to TRBJ1-4, with 7 bases aligning to TRBD1. CDR1 is LNHDA, CDR2 SQIVND, per germline (reference sequence). CDR3 length equals 18 residues. The J segment lost 3 bases and the V segment lost 10 bases, leaving 20 bases of the junction unmatched. The CDR3 coding sequence is TGTGCCACTTACCAAGTCGGGACAGCAGGCATCTCTAATGAAAAACTGTTTTTT. Protein: CATYQVGTAGISNEKLFF.

This clone was seen only a few times. This chain joins TRBV7-2 and TRBJ2-1, with D maybe TRBD2 (6 bases). The CDR3 consists of 16 residues. Per germline, CDR1 SGHTA and CDR2 FQGNSA. V shed 5 bases and J shed 5 bases, with 19 bases lying between them. CDR3 in amino acids: CASSPSSGVGNNEQFF. In nucleotides, the CDR3 is TGTGCCAGCAGCCCTTCGTCGGGGGTTGGAAACAATGAGCAGTTCTTC. The variable domain in full, with the rest retrieved from reference TRBV7-2 and TRBJ2-1, is GAGVSQSPSNKVTEKGKDVELRCDPISGHTALYWYRQSLGQGLEFLIYFQGNSAPDKSGLPSDRFSAERTGGSVSTLTIQRTQQEDSAVYLCASSPSSGVGNNEQFFGPGTRLTVL.

This clone is a singleton in its sample. The chain couples TRBV6-5 to TRBJ2-2, with TRBD1 identical over 8 bases. Germline V gives CDR1 MNHEY, CDR2 SVGAGI. The CDR3 totals 15 residues. Trimming cost V 6 bases and J 1 base; bases outside gene matches: 4. CDR3 in DNA: TGTGCCAGCAGGGCCGGGACAGGGAACACCGGGGAGCTGTTTTTT. Its translation: CASRAGTGNTGELFF.

The rearrangement uses TRBV4-2 and TRBJ2-5; a possible D gene is TRBD2 (7 bases). The CDR3 runs to 14 residues. The germline V and J ends were trimmed by 4 bases and 5 bases, with 14 bases remaining between them. Germline V lookup: CDR1 LGHNA, CDR2 YNFKEQ. The CDR3 DNA reads as TGTGCCAGCAGCCGCGGACGGGGGGCTGAGACCCAGTACTTC. Translating it yields CASSRGRGAETQYF.